Shown below are 5 T cell receptor beta chains from a single sample sequenced in a study of CD8 T cells in Susac syndrome. The authors reverse transcribed roughly 0.5 to 1 ug RNA with random hexamers. TCRdb reanalysed the immunoSEQ multiplex PCR reads using MiXCR and keeps one entry per CDR3 protein. The sample contains some 110,000 distinct CDR3 sequences, around 94% of which appear only once. Source material: CD4+ T cells from PBMCs. These receptors were taken from a human donor in good health.

The rearrangement links TRBV29-1 to TRBJ2-7, with D uncertain. Germline V gene lookup returns CDR1 SQVTM and CDR2 ANQGSEA. The CDR3 extends over 14 amino acids. Trimming took off 5 bases at V and 0 bases at J, with 14 bases between the two ends. The CDR3 nucleotides are TGCAGCGTTTCGAGGCGTCTCAGCTCCTACGAGCAGTACTTC. The encoded protein is CSVSRRLSSYEQYF.

This rearrangement joins TRBV20-1 to TRBJ2-3, with TRBD2 matching over 10 bases. The CDR3 sequence is 14 residues long. The trim removed 6 bases at V and 1 base at J, leaving 4 bases unmatched. Germline CDR1 reads DFQATT; CDR2 reads SNEGSKA (reference sequence). The CDR3 loop is CSADSGRRTDTQYF. Here the CDR3 DNA reads TGCAGTGCAGATAGCGGGAGGCGCACAGATACGCAGTATTTT.

The chain carries TRBV12-3 or TRBV12-4 and TRBJ1-2; D possibly corresponds to TRBD1 (5 bases). Trimming cost V 6 bases and J 8 bases, with 16 bases left between them. The CDR3 runs 13 residues. In DNA form, the CDR3 reads TGTGCCAGCAGCCTTGCGCAGGGAGGCGGCTACACCTTC. This translates into CASSLAQGGGYTF.

The CDR3 bases are TGTGCCAGCAGTTCTAAGCGGGAGGACACAGATACGCAGTATTTT. It specifies CASSSKREDTDTQYF. The V gene is TRBV12-3 or TRBV12-4, the J gene TRBJ2-3; 9 nucleotides line up with TRBD2. The CDR3 is made up of 15 amino acids. V trimming: 4 bases; J trimming: 2 bases; junction bases outside the gene matches: 4.

This chain connects TRBV30 to TRBJ2-3; maybe TRBD1 (5 bases). The V end was cut by 2 bases, the J end by 6 bases, with 18 bases between. CDR1 is GTSNPN, CDR2 SVGIG, per germline (reference sequence). The CDR3 is 15 residues long. The CDR3 bases are TGTGCCTGGAGTTCCCGGCCTGATGGGGCCGATACGCAGTATTTT. Amino acid sequence: CAWSSRPDGADTQYF.